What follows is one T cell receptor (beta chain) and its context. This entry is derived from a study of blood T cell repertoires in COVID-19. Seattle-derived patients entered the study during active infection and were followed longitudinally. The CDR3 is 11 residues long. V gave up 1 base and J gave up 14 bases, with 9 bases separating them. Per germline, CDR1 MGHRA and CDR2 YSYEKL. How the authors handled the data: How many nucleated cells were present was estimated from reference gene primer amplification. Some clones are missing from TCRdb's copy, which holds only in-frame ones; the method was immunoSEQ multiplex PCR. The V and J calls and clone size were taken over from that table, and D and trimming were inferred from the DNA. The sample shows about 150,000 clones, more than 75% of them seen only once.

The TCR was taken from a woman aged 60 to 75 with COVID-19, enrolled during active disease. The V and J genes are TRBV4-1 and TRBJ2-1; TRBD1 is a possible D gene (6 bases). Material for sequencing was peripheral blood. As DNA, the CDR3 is TGCGCCAGCAGCCAAGGAAGGGGGAAGTTCTTC. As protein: CASSQGRGKFF.